This record covers a single T cell receptor beta chain. Its antigen is as yet unknown. Germline-derived CDR1 and CDR2 are MDHEN and SYDVKM. The CDR3 is made up of 16 amino acids. V lost 2 bases to trimming and J lost 3 bases; unmatched junction nucleotides: 6. The donors formed part of the roughly 120-subject validation cohort, distinct from the approximately 630-subject first cohort. The sample belongs to a study of cytomegalovirus exposure and HLA in healthy donors. Findings of the study overall: Listed as cytomegalovirus-associated were roughly 180 TCR beta chains. Whilst most TCR sequences proved rare, a subset of public TCRs occurred across many donors. Specificity of a few CMV-associated chains for CMV antigens was verified in vitro.

Data came from immunoSEQ multiplex PCR; TCRdb stores just in-frame clones and leaves some out. This sample has under 110,000 clones, with about nine tenths found just once. Input material: PBMCs. The clonotype originates from a woman between 18 and 30 years old in good health and CMV-seropositive. The V gene is TRBV28, the J gene TRBJ1-5; TRBD1 agrees at 8 bases. CDR3 coding DNA: TGTGCCAGCAGTTTAAGTCGACAGGGGATCAATCAGCCCCAGCATTTT. This translates into CASSLSRQGINQPQHF.